These 28 T cell receptor beta chains came from one sample sequenced in a study of T-cell memory formation after mild COVID-19. TCRdb re-analysed the 5' RACE reads in MiXCR, keeping a single row per CDR3 protein. The table has roughly 160,000 distinct CDR3 sequences, around a tenth seen once. The sample taken for sequencing was PBMCs or a T cell subset sorted from them (not recorded which). The receptors come from a man aged 18 to 35 who had mild COVID-19 (a few samples of this study predate the infection). Cell type and time point are not known.

This chain connects TRBV3-1 to TRBJ1-1; D not certain. The CDR3 consists of 14 residues. The V and J ends lost 2 bases and 8 bases respectively, with 15 bases between them. CDR1 and CDR2 (germline): LGHDT, YNNKEL (reference sequence). The CDR3 DNA follows: TGTGCCAGCAGCCAACCCGAGGGAGCAGGCGAAGCTTTCTTT. It specifies CASSQPEGAGEAFF. The full variable domain, with the rest looked up from reference TRBV3-1 and TRBJ1-1, is DTAVSQTPKYLVTQMGNDKSIKCEQNLGHDTMYWYKQDSKKFLKIMFSYNNKELIINETVPNRFSPKSPDKAHLNLHINSLELGDSAVYFCASSQPEGAGEAFFGQGTRLTVV.

This chain joins TRBV20-1 and TRBJ2-5; 14 bases fit TRBD2. Looked up from germline, CDR1 is DFQATT and CDR2 is SNEGSKA (reference sequence). The V gene end was trimmed by 6 bases and the J gene end by 5 bases; junction bases not matched to a gene: 8. This CDR3 is 15 amino acids long. The CDR3 sequence is CSARLAGGLWETQYF. The CDR3 region has the DNA TGCAGTGCGCGACTAGCGGGGGGGCTTTGGGAGACCCAGTACTTC.

The CDR3 here is CASSSRTSGGGEQFF. The CDR3 DNA is TGTGCCAGCAGTTCTAGGACTAGCGGGGGAGGTGAGCAGTTCTTC. The chain uses TRBV6-5 and TRBJ2-1; 13 bases map to TRBD2. Losses at the gene ends were 4 bases for V and 9 bases for J; bases not matched to a gene: 6. From germline, CDR1 is MNHEY and CDR2 SVGAGI. The CDR3 has 15 residues.

This clonotype was seen a few times. The chain links TRBV14 to TRBJ2-7; possibly TRBD2 for D (5 bases). Trimming took 4 bases from V and 1 from J, leaving 17 bases between them. Germline V gives CDR1 SGHDN, CDR2 FVKESK. This CDR3 is built from 16 residues. The CDR3 DNA follows: TGTGCCAGCAGCCCCCGCGGGTCGCGGCCTTCCTACGAGCAGTACTTC. Translation: CASSPRGSRPSYEQYF.

This chain joins TRBV7-2 and TRBJ1-4; no definite D call. Trimming cost V 1 base and J 8 bases, with 8 bases left between them. Germline V CDR1 and CDR2: SGHTA, FQGNSA. The CDR3 has 13 residues. The CDR3: CASSLEGGEKLFF. CDR3 DNA: TGTGCCAGCAGCTTAGAAGGTGGGGAAAAACTGTTTTTT.

This rearrangement joins TRBV18 to TRBJ2-6; no reliable D call. V was shortened by 0 bases and J by 2 bases, with 8 bases between the two germline ends. The germline gives CDR1 KGHSH, CDR2 LQKENI. There are 16 residues in the CDR3. The CDR3 sequence: CASSPPGTTGANVLTF. The CDR3 DNA sequence: TGTGCCAGCTCACCACCGGGAACGACTGGGGCCAACGTCCTGACTTTC.

This clonotype was observed a handful of times. CDR3 sequence reads: CASSQPTGGVGETQYF. In nucleotides, the CDR3 is TGTGCCAGCAGCCAACCCACAGGGGGCGTGGGAGAGACCCAGTACTTC. The rearrangement joins TRBV3-1 to TRBJ2-5, with 9 positions matching TRBD1. This CDR3 region has 16 residues. The V gene end was trimmed by 2 bases and the J gene end by 4 bases; junction bases not matched to a gene: 8. Looked up from germline, CDR1 is LGHDT and CDR2 is YNNKEL (reference sequence).

The chain couples TRBV4-2 to TRBJ2-5; TRBD2 agrees at 9 bases. The V segment lost 4 bases and the J segment 4 bases; nucleotides outside the gene matches: 4. CDR3 length: 14 residues. The V gene's germline CDR1 is LGHNA and CDR2 YNFKEQ. CDR3 sequence reads: CASSRGGAIETQYF. In DNA, the CDR3 is TGTGCCAGCAGCCGCGGGGGGGCCATAGAGACCCAGTACTTC.

The V gene is TRBV3-1, the J gene TRBJ2-2; D possibly corresponds to TRBD2 (7 bases). The CDR3 extends over 15 amino acids. Germline assignment: CDR1 LGHDT and CDR2 YNNKEL (reference sequence). Between the trimmed V and J ends, which lost 4 bases and 7 bases, there was a span of 16 bases. This CDR3 is CASSPYGGAGGELFF. In DNA form, the CDR3 reads TGTGCCAGCAGCCCCTATGGGGGGGCCGGCGGGGAGCTGTTTTTT.

The chain combines TRBV3-1 with TRBJ2-1, with D tentatively TRBD2 (6 bases). Germline CDR1 and CDR2: LGHDT and YNNKEL (reference sequence). The V and J ends lost 5 bases and 7 bases respectively, with 21 bases between them. This CDR3 has 16 residues. In DNA form, the CDR3 reads TGTGCCAGCAGCGGGGCGGGGCCTCCCAAGGGTAATGAGCAGTTCTTC. It is translated as CASSGAGPPKGNEQFF.

This clonotype was detected only a few times. The V gene is TRBV11-3, the J gene TRBJ2-1; TRBD2 might be the D (6 bases). The germline V gene encodes CDR1 SGHNT and CDR2 YENEEA. V shed 5 bases and J shed 9 bases, with 14 bases lying between them. CDR3 length equals 13 residues. The chain's CDR3 is CASSRESLGEQFF. Here the CDR3 DNA reads TGTGCCAGCAGCCGGGAGAGTTTGGGTGAGCAGTTCTTC.

The rearrangement joins TRBV6-5 to TRBJ1-2, with D perhaps TRBD1 (5 bases). CDR3 length: 14 amino acids. V shed 0 bases and J shed 4 bases, with 9 bases lying between them. Germline CDR1 MNHEY, CDR2 SVGAGI. CDR3 protein: CASSYSGGVYGYTF. CDR3 DNA: TGTGCCAGCAGTTACTCGGGAGGGGTCTATGGCTACACCTTC.

This clonotype was seen a few times. This rearrangement joins TRBV20-1 to TRBJ1-2, with 10 bases fitting TRBD1. The length of the CDR3 is 12 residues. Germline V gene sequence: CDR1 DFQATT, CDR2 SNEGSKA (reference sequence). V dropped 6 bases and J dropped 9; count of bases not matched to a gene: 7. As DNA, the CDR3 is TGCAGTGCCTGGGACAGGGGAACGAGCTACACCTTC. Translation gives CSAWDRGTSYTF.

This clonotype was observed a few times. This chain connects TRBV11-2 to TRBJ1-2; D is undetermined. The germline V and J ends were trimmed by 4 bases and 3 bases, with 9 bases remaining between them. CDR1 SGHAT and CDR2 FQNNGV come from the germline V gene. The CDR3 runs 13 residues. Here the CDR3 reads CASSSDLDYGYTF. CDR3 sequence (DNA): TGTGCCAGCAGCTCAGACCTTGACTATGGCTACACCTTC. Full variable domain (outside the CDR3, taken from reference TRBV11-2 and TRBJ1-2): EAGVAQSPRYKIIEKRQSVAFWCNPISGHATLYWYQQILGQGPKLLIQFQNNGVVDDSQLPKDRFSAERLKGVDSTLKIQPAKLEDSAVYLCASSSDLDYGYTFGSGTRLTVV.

This clonotype was found a few times. V and J are TRBV5-1 and TRBJ1-1; 10 bases agree with TRBD1. Germline V gene sequence: CDR1 SGHRS, CDR2 YFSETQ. The V segment lost 0 bases and the J segment 7 bases; nucleotides outside the gene matches: 3. This CDR3 spans 14 amino acids. CDR3 residues: CASSLGDRGFEAFF. CDR3 bases: TGCGCCAGCAGCTTGGGGGACAGGGGATTTGAAGCTTTCTTT. The whole variable domain, remainder taken from reference TRBV5-1 and TRBJ1-1, is KAGVTQTPRYLIKTRGQQVTLSCSPISGHRSVSWYQQTPGQGLQFLFEYFSETQRNKGNFPGRFSGRQFSNSRSEMNVSTLELGDSALYLCASSLGDRGFEAFFGQGTRLTVV.

The V gene is TRBV2, the J gene TRBJ1-5; a possible D gene is TRBD1 (6 bases). The CDR3 extends over 18 amino acids. Per germline, CDR1 SNHLY and CDR2 FYNNEI. The V gene lost 2 bases and the J gene lost 0 bases, with 17 bases spanning the gap. CDR3 DNA sequence: TGTGCCAGCAGTGAAATGGACAGCTTATGGTATAGCAATCAGCCCCAGCATTTT. It encodes CASSEMDSLWYSNQPQHF.

This clonotype was counted a few times. The chain has TRBV4-2 and TRBJ1-3, with TRBD1 as a possible D gene (5 bases). This CDR3 has 17 residues. The ends were cut back, 0 bases at V and 0 bases at J, with 12 bases in the middle. The V gene's germline CDR1 is LGHNA and CDR2 YNFKEQ. The CDR3 DNA reads TGTGCCAGCAGCCAAGACCGTCAGGGAAGCTCTGGAAACACCATATATTTT. Its protein is CASSQDRQGSSGNTIYF.

This clonotype has just a few counts. The rearrangement links TRBV7-9 to TRBJ2-7; D gene unclear. Germline CDR1 and CDR2: SEHNR and FQNEAQ (reference sequence). This CDR3 spans 13 amino acids. The V end was cut by 11 bases, the J end by 0 bases, with 14 bases between. The CDR3 DNA reads as TGTGCCCCTAGGAGATGTACCTCCTACGAGCAGTACTTC. It specifies CAPRRCTSYEQYF.

This clonotype was counted many times. This rearrangement joins TRBV7-2 to TRBJ1-2, with D possibly being TRBD1 (5 bases). The germline V and J ends were trimmed by 5 bases and 8 bases, with 21 bases remaining between them. This CDR3 spans 15 amino acids. Germline V gene lookup returns CDR1 SGHTA and CDR2 FQGNSA. In nucleotides, the CDR3 is TGTGCCAGCAGCCCGTTGCCAGGGTCATTGAGGGGCTACACCTTC. It is translated as CASSPLPGSLRGYTF.

This clonotype was detected a few times. This chain connects TRBV3-1 to TRBJ2-5, with TRBD2 matching over 7 bases. V lost 2 bases and J lost 2; bases outside the gene matches: 5. Germline V gives CDR1 LGHDT, CDR2 YNNKEL (reference sequence). The CDR3 spans 15 residues. CDR3 in amino acids: CASSQFAGGQETQYF. Here the CDR3 DNA reads TGTGCCAGCAGCCAATTTGCCGGGGGGCAAGAGACCCAGTACTTC.

V usage is TRBV11-1 and J usage is TRBJ1-2, with D unresolved. Per germline, CDR1 SGHAT and CDR2 FQDESV (reference sequence). V lost 2 bases and J 4 bases, leaving 14 bases between the germline ends. There are 15 residues in the CDR3. The CDR3 region has the DNA TGTGCCAGCAGCTTAATGCGGGGAACCCCCTATGGCTACACCTTC. It yields the protein CASSLMRGTPYGYTF.

J is TRBJ1-4 and V is TRBV7-6, with 10 nucleotides matching TRBD1. Germline CDR1 and CDR2: SGHVS and FNYEAQ. Losses at the gene ends were 6 bases for V and 6 bases for J; bases not matched to a gene: 10. The CDR3 extends over 16 amino acids. The CDR3 loop reads CASSEDRGIVDEKLFF. The CDR3 coding sequence is TGTGCCAGCAGTGAGGACAGGGGGATCGTAGATGAAAAACTGTTTTTT.

The table lists this clonotype with a few counts. The J gene is TRBJ1-1, the V gene TRBV7-2; 8 nucleotides line up with TRBD1. The CDR3 is 14 residues long. Germline values: CDR1 SGHTA, CDR2 FQGNSA. J gave up 4 bases and V 4 bases, and 5 bases lay outside the gene matches. CDR3 coding DNA: TGTGCCAGCAGCTCCCAGGGGGCGTTCACTGAAGCTTTCTTT. Translating it yields CASSSQGAFTEAFF.

The J gene is TRBJ1-5, the V gene TRBV6-1, with a weak D call TRBD1 (5 bases). The V and J ends lost 7 bases and 2 bases respectively, with 15 bases between them. CDR3 length equals 15 residues. Germline CDR1 reads MNHNS; CDR2 reads SASEGT. CDR3 protein: CASNAGWSGNQPQHF. Written as DNA, the CDR3 is TGTGCCAGCAATGCAGGGTGGAGTGGCAATCAGCCCCAGCATTTT.

V gene TRBV7-9 combines with J gene TRBJ1-1; no reliable D call. In germline, CDR1 is SEHNR, CDR2 FQNEAQ (reference sequence). The length of the CDR3 is 15 residues. V was shortened by 1 base and J by 1 base, with 10 bases between the two germline ends. CDR3 loop: CASSLGRVKNTEAFF. The CDR3 DNA follows: TGTGCCAGCAGCTTAGGGAGGGTGAAGAACACTGAAGCTTTCTTT.

This clonotype was counted only a few times. A clone one base away is much larger, so this may be a read error. The chain has TRBV24-1 and TRBJ2-2; D remains unclear. The CDR3 contains 15 residues. In germline, CDR1 is KGHDR, CDR2 SFDVKD. Between the trimmed V and J ends, which lost 3 bases and 4 bases, there was a span of 11 bases. CDR3 nucleotide sequence: TGTGCCACCAGTGATACCCGGGCCGGCACCGGGGAGCTGTTTTTT. Protein product: CATSDTRAGTGELFF.

The chain joins TRBV5-1 to TRBJ2-1, with D possibly matching TRBD2 (6 bases). Trimming left V 0 bases short and J 8 bases short, with 15 bases between. The CDR3 extends over 15 amino acids. Germline V CDR1 and CDR2: SGHRS, YFSETQ. The CDR3 protein is CASSLGLGGAYEQFF. CDR3 sequence (DNA): TGCGCCAGCAGCTTGGGGCTTGGCGGGGCCTATGAGCAGTTCTTC.

This clonotype was observed a few times. The genes are TRBV2 and TRBJ2-1; D remains unclear. There are 16 residues in the CDR3. Germline CDR1 is SNHLY and CDR2 is FYNNEI. V lost 0 bases and J lost 9, with 18 bases in between. In DNA, the CDR3 is TGTGCCAGCAGTGAAGCGTGGGCTAGTCGGGCCGGTGAGCAGTTCTTC. The encoded protein is CASSEAWASRAGEQFF. The full variable domain, completed using reference TRBV2 and TRBJ2-1, is EPEVTQTPSHQVTQMGQEVILRCVPISNHLYFYWYRQILGQKVEFLVSFYNNEISEKSEIFDDQFSVERPDGSNFTLKIRSTKLEDSAMYFCASSEAWASRAGEQFFGPGTRLTVL.